The next 5 T cell receptor beta chains were all read from a single sample in a study of T cell responses to AZD1222 COVID-19 vaccine. Assay used: immunoSEQ multiplex PCR; TCRdb lists only in-frame clones, some missing. The sample has more than 95,000 clones, 93% seen once; the top ten hold about 3%. The sequencing here drew on peripheral blood, taken on day 0 of AZD1222 vaccination. The receptors originated from an adult in good health.

This clone was seen once. The V call is TRBV7-9, the J call TRBJ2-3, with D possibly called TRBD1 or TRBD2 (5 bases each). The CDR3 covers 16 residues. Germline V gives CDR1 SEHNR, CDR2 FQNEAQ (reference sequence). Trimming took 5 bases from V and 4 from J, leaving 19 bases between them. The CDR3: CASSHPGPVGPDTQYF. Here the CDR3 DNA reads TGTGCCAGCAGCCACCCGGGGCCCGTGGGCCCAGATACGCAGTATTTT.

The chain couples TRBV7-2 to TRBJ2-1; no definite D call. In germline, CDR1 is SGHTA, CDR2 FQGNSA. CDR3 length: 13 amino acids. The V and J ends lost 1 base and 2 bases respectively, with 3 bases between them. CDR3 DNA sequence: TGTGCCAGCAGCTTAGGAACCTACAATGAGCAGTTCTTC. This encodes CASSLGTYNEQFF.

The chain is built from TRBV18 and TRBJ2-2; unclear D gene. The CDR3 has 12 residues. Germline assignment: CDR1 KGHSH and CDR2 LQKENI. Between the trimmed V and J ends, which lost 6 bases and 4 bases, there was a span of 6 bases. CDR3 in DNA: TGTGCCAGCTCTCAATTCACCGGGGAGCTGTTTTTT. This gives the protein CASSQFTGELFF.

This sequence joins TRBV28 and TRBJ1-1, with D unresolved. This CDR3 contains 14 residues. V lost 5 bases and J 1 base, leaving 11 bases between the germline ends. The germline V gene encodes CDR1 MDHEN and CDR2 SYDVKM. The chain's CDR3 is CASSLYKGNTEAFF. CDR3 in DNA: TGTGCCAGCAGTCTCTACAAGGGGAACACTGAAGCTTTCTTT.

The chain links TRBV11-2 to TRBJ1-1; unclear D gene. The V gene lost 2 bases and the J gene lost 8 bases, with 6 bases spanning the gap. This CDR3 comprises 11 residues. The germline V gene has CDR1 SGHAT and CDR2 FQNNGV. The CDR3 here is CASSLSVEAFF. CDR3 DNA sequence: TGTGCCAGCAGCTTATCGGTCGAAGCTTTCTTT.